This paragraph reports one TCR beta chain. This specimen belongs to a study of blood T cell repertoires in COVID-19. Study-level information: COVID-19 samples collected from the United States, Italy and Spain covered acute and convalescent phases.

CDR1 SNHLY and CDR2 FYNNEI come from the germline V gene. With 3 bases removed from V and 4 bases from J, the gap between germline ends came to 15 bases. CDR3 size: 15 residues. In the original workflow: Amplification of reference gene primers provided the estimated nucleated cell counts. The data were produced by immunoSEQ multiplex PCR, yet TCRdb's version contains in-frame clones alone and is incomplete. V and J calls and clone size are as listed in that table; D and trimming were resolved from the DNA. The sample holds about 190,000 clones, around 85% seen once. This sequence originates from a man younger than 45 with acute or convalescent COVID-19. J is TRBJ2-5 and V is TRBV2; the D gene is possibly TRBD2 (7 bases). The sample consisted of peripheral blood. The CDR3 reads CASSESGGHGETQYF. The CDR3 DNA is TGTGCCAGCAGTGAGTCGGGGGGCCACGGAGAGACCCAGTACTTC.